Shown below are 6 T cell receptor beta chains from a single sample sequenced in a study of response to subunit inactivated influenza vaccine. TCRdb used MiXCR to reprocess the RT-PCR reads, holding one entry per CDR3 protein. The sample lists under 500,000 distinct CDR3 sequences, roughly 9.7% occurring once. The source was PBMCs from blood, collected roughly 45 days after vaccination. The receptors were gathered from a man aged 45-65 years who received an inactivated influenza vaccine.

This clonotype was observed at least ten times. This chain joins TRBV12-3 or TRBV12-4 and TRBJ1-1; possible D gene TRBD1, 5 bases. The CDR3 is 12 amino acids. V was cut by 5 bases and J by 5 bases, with 9 bases left in between. CDR3 bases: TGTGCCAGCAGTGATGGGGGGACTGAAGCTTTCTTT. Encoded protein: CASSDGGTEAFF.

The chain employs TRBV7-9 and TRBJ1-2; D is perhaps TRBD1 (5 bases). From germline, CDR1 is SEHNR and CDR2 FQNEAQ (reference sequence). The CDR3 spans 14 residues. Trimming left V 4 bases short and J 2 bases short, with 11 bases between. CDR3 DNA sequence: TGTGCCAGCAGCTCAGGGCCGGCAAACTATGGCTACACCTTC. As protein: CASSSGPANYGYTF.

This clonotype was seen at least ten times. The chain joins TRBV6-5 to TRBJ1-2; 7 bases fit TRBD1. The CDR3 extends over 12 amino acids. The germline V gene encodes CDR1 MNHEY and CDR2 SVGAGI. The V segment lost 8 bases and the J segment 7 bases; nucleotides outside the gene matches: 7. The CDR3 bases are TGTGCCAGCGGACGACAGGGTCCTGGCTACACCTTC. Its protein product is CASGRQGPGYTF.

The chain combines TRBV4-2 with TRBJ2-7; D uncertain. The CDR3 consists of 16 residues. V was cut by 0 bases and J by 0 bases, with 12 bases left in between. Germline V lookup: CDR1 LGHNA, CDR2 YNFKEQ. The CDR3: CASSQDLASSSYEQYF. In DNA form, the CDR3 reads TGTGCCAGCAGCCAAGATTTGGCCTCTAGCTCCTACGAGCAGTACTTC.

The V gene is TRBV27, the J gene TRBJ2-1, with 15 bases aligning to TRBD2. The CDR3 runs to 17 residues. CDR1 is MNHEY and CDR2 is SMNVEV in the germline V gene (reference sequence). The junction had 10 bases not matched to a gene; V was cut back by 6 bases and J by 7 bases. The CDR3 DNA is TGTGCCAGCAGAATGGACCCGGGGACTAGCGGGAGGAATGAGCAGTTCTTC. Its translation: CASRMDPGTSGRNEQFF.

This clonotype was observed a few times. This chain joins TRBV6-5 and TRBJ2-5; 9 nucleotides line up with TRBD2. The germline V gene encodes CDR1 MNHEY and CDR2 SVGAGI. Trimming at V came to 2 bases and at J to 4 bases, leaving 5 bases not matched to a gene. The CDR3 has 15 amino acids. The CDR3 DNA sequence: TGTGCCAGCAGTTACGGCGGGGGGGCCCCAGAGACCCAGTACTTC. It codes for CASSYGGGAPETQYF.